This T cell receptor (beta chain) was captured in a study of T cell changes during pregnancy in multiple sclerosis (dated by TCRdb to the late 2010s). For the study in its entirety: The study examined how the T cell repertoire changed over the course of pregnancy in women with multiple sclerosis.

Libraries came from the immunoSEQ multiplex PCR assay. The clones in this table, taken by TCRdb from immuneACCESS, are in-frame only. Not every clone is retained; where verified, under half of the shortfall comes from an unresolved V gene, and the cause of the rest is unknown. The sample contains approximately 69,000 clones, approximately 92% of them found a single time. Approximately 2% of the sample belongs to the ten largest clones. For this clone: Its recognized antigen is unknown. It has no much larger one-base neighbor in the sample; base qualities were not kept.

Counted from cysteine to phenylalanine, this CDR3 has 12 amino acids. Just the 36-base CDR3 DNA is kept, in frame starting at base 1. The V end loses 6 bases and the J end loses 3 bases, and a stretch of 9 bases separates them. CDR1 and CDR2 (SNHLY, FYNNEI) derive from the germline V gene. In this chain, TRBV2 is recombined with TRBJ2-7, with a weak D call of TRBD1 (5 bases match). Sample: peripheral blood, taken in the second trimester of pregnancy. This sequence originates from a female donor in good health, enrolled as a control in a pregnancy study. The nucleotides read TGTGCCAGCAGAAAACAGGACTACGAGCAGTACTTC. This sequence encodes CASRKQDYEQYF.